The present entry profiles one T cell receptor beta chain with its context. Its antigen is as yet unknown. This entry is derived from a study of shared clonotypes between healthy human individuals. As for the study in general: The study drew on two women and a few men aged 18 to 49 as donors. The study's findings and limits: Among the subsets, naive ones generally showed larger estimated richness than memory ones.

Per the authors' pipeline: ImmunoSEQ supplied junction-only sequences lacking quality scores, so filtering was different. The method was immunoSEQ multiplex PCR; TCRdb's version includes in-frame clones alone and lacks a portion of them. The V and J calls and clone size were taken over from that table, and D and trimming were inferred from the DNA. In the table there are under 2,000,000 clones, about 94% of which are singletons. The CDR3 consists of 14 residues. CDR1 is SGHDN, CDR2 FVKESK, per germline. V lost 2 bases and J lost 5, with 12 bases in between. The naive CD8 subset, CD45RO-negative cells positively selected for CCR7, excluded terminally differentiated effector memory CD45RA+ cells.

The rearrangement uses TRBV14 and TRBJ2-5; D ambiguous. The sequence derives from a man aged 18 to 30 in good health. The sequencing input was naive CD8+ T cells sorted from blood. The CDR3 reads CASSQPNIGETQYF. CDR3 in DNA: TGTGCCAGCAGCCAACCAAACATTGGGGAGACCCAGTACTTC.